The 9 T cell receptor beta chains below were found in one sample sequenced in a study of sequential checkpoint blockade in melanoma. Generated by immunoSEQ multiplex PCR, the TCRdb table keeps only in-frame clones and is missing some. The table records over 900 clones, under 25% of them present only once. Treatment: randomized to nivolumab then ipilimumab (arm A) or the reverse (arm B). The sample here was tumor tissue (inferred from file names), taken from a patient given nivolumab and ipilimumab in sequence. The receptors come from a human donor with melanoma.

The CDR3 sequence is CASSYMGGDTEAFF. Written as DNA, the CDR3 is TGTGCCAGCAGCTACATGGGGGGCGACACTGAAGCTTTCTTT. The gene calls are TRBV6-8 and TRBJ1-1; D may be TRBD1 (6 bases). Germline CDR1 MNHGY, CDR2 SAAAGT. CDR3 length: 14 amino acids. The V end was cut by 6 bases, the J end by 3 bases, with 14 bases between.

The chain carries TRBV11-3 and TRBJ2-2, with 8 bases that match TRBD2. The junction had 7 bases not matched to a gene; V was cut back by 7 bases and J by 6 bases. Germline V lookup: CDR1 SGHNT, CDR2 YENEEA. This CDR3 region has 14 residues. This CDR3 reads CASNLAGASGELFF. The CDR3 DNA follows: TGTGCCAGCAATCTAGCGGGCGCCTCCGGGGAGCTGTTTTTT.

The V and J genes are TRBV19 and TRBJ2-7; possibly TRBD1 for D (5 bases). The V gene lost 3 bases and the J gene lost 4 bases, with 16 bases spanning the gap. The germline V gene encodes CDR1 LNHDA and CDR2 SQIVND (reference sequence). The CDR3 is 15 residues long. This CDR3 is CASSIDSNRRYEQYF. The CDR3 coding sequence is TGTGCCAGTAGTATCGACAGTAACCGACGGTACGAGCAGTACTTC.

The rearrangement links TRBV30 to TRBJ2-2; the match to TRBD2 covers 7 bases. In germline, CDR1 is GTSNPN, CDR2 SVGIG (reference sequence). The CDR3 has 14 amino acids. The V and J ends lost 4 bases and 3 bases, in that order; junction bases with no gene match: 5. CDR3 amino acids: CAWKRDYYTGELFF. CDR3 coding DNA: TGTGCCTGGAAGAGGGACTATTACACCGGGGAGCTGTTTTTT.

There are a few counts of this clone. V and J are TRBV14 and TRBJ2-7; TRBD2 aligns across 7 bases. Germline-derived CDR1 and CDR2 are SGHDN and FVKESK. After removal of 4 bases from V and 4 bases from J, the junction contained 13 bases not matched to a gene. The CDR3 is 16 amino acids. The CDR3 region is CASSPRGAGMRYEQYF. DNA of the CDR3: TGTGCCAGCAGCCCCCGGGGAGCGGGAATGCGTTACGAGCAGTACTTC. Combining the CDR3 with reference TRBV14 and TRBJ2-7 gives the whole variable domain EAGVTQFPSHSVIEKGQTVTLRCDPISGHDNLYWYRRVMGKEIKFLLHFVKESKQDESGMPNNRFLAERTGGTYSTLKVQPAELEDSGVYFCASSPRGAGMRYEQYFGPGTRLTVT.

The chain carries TRBV6-8 and TRBJ1-1; 7 bases are shared with TRBD1. Germline-derived CDR1 and CDR2 are MNHGY and SAAAGT. J gave up 1 base and V 5 bases, and 7 bases lay outside the gene matches. CDR3 length: 15 residues. CDR3 bases: TGTGCCAGCAGTGAGAGACAGGGAACGAACACTGAAGCTTTCTTT. This codes for CASSERQGTNTEAFF.

The chain carries TRBV9 and TRBJ1-1, with D perhaps matching TRBD1 (5 bases). This CDR3 comprises 13 residues. CDR1 and CDR2 (germline): SGDLS, YYNGEE. Trimming removed 1 base from V and 7 bases from J, with 11 bases in between. The CDR3 loop is CASSVTGLHEAFF. The CDR3 DNA follows: TGTGCCAGCAGCGTAACAGGCTTACATGAAGCTTTCTTT.

This clone was observed a few times. This chain links TRBV9 with TRBJ1-2; D remains unclear. The V gene lost 0 bases and the J gene lost 9 bases, with 9 bases spanning the gap. This CDR3 is 12 amino acids long. CDR1 is SGDLS and CDR2 is YYNGEE in the germline V gene. Here the CDR3 DNA reads TGTGCCAGCAGCGTAGGGGGAGGAAGCTACACCTTC. It codes for CASSVGGGSYTF. The whole variable domain, filled in from reference TRBV9 and TRBJ1-2, reads DSGVTQTPKHLITATGQRVTLRCSPRSGDLSVYWYQQSLDQGLQFLIQYYNGEERAKGNILERFSAQQFPDLHSELNLSSLELGDSALYFCASSVGGGSYTFGSGTRLTVV.

This chain uses TRBV9 with TRBJ2-7, with 8 bases matching TRBD2. Germline V lookup: CDR1 SGDLS, CDR2 YYNGEE. Unmatched junction bases numbered 2, after V lost 0 bases and J lost 3 bases. The CDR3 is made up of 14 amino acids. CDR3: CASSVAGGIYEQYF. The CDR3 region has the DNA TGTGCCAGCAGCGTAGCGGGAGGGATCTACGAGCAGTACTTC.